A selection of T cell receptor beta chains follows, all from one sample in a study of control samples from healthy donors and cancer patients. Method: immunoSEQ multiplex PCR; TCRdb's copy keeps in-frame clones and lacks some. The profile shows about 120,000 clones, 85% to 90% of them singletons. Sample: PBMCs. The receptors were gathered from a woman aged 45-65 years with colorectal cancer. Both conserved end residues are trimmed from each CDR3. Where a row states a size, it is once, few, many or the class of an expanded clone; other rows omit it.

abundance,j_gene,v_gene,CDR3aa
.,TRBJ1-2,TRBV5-6,ASSWGGTGTETNYGYT
.,TRBJ1-1,TRBV3-1/TRBV3-2,ASSLREGGTEAF
once,TRBJ2-5,TRBV7-2,ASSTRTALETQY
.,TRBJ2-1,TRBV5-1,ASSLRGSSYNEQF
.,TRBJ1-3,TRBV6-5,ASEGVFLGNTIY
.,TRBJ1-2,TRBV5-1,ASSLESRMSYGYT
.,TRBJ1-5,TRBV9,ASSSEGINQPQH
.,TRBJ1-1,TRBV19,ASSIDHPGNTEAF
.,TRBJ2-5,TRBV3-1/TRBV3-2,ASSPGLAGGLGTQY
.,TRBJ2-7,TRBV19,ASSPSGQGQAYEQY
.,TRBJ1-2,TRBV19,ASSIPGPGGGYT
.,TRBJ2-1,TRBV6-5,ASTRTGPNYNEQF
.,TRBJ2-3,TRBV2,ASSVLAGDDTQY
.,TRBJ1-1,TRBV2,ASSVLQEKTEAF
.,TRBJ2-2,TRBV5-1,ASCFGGMNTGELF
.,TRBJ1-4,TRBV5-5,ASSLAGGAGEKLF
.,TRBJ2-7,TRBV11-1,ASGTGGYLEQY
.,TRBJ2-1,TRBV9,ASSATTSGGARGEQF
.,TRBJ1-2,TRBV6-5,ASSPSTGNGYT
.,TRBJ1-2,TRBV5-1,ASSIGQGNGYT